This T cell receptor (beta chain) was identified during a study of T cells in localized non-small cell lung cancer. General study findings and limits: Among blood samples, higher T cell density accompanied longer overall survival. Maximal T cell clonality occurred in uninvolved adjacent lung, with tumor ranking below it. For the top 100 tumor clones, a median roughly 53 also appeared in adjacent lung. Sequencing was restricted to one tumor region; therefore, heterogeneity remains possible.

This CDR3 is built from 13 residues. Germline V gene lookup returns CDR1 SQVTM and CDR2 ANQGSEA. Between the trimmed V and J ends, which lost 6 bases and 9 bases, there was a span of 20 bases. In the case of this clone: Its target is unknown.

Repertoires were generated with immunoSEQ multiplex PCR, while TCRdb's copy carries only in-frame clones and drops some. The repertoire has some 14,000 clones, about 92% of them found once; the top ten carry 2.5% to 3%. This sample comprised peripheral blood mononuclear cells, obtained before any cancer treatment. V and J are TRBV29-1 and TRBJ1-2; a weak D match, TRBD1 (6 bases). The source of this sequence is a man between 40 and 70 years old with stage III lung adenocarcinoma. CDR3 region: CSVLLDRSWSYTF. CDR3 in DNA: TGCAGCGTGTTATTAGACAGGAGCTGGAGCTACACCTTC.